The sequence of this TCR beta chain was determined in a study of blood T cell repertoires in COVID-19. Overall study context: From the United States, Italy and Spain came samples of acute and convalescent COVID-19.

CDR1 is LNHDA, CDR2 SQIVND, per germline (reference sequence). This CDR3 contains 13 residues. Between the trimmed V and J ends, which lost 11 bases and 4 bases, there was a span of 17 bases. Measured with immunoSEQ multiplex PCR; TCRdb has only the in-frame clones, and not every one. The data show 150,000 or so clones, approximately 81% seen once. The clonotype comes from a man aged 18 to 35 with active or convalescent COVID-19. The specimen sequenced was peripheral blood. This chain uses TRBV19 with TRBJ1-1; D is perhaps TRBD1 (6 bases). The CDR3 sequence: CASRGGSGTEAFF. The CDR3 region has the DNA TGTGCCTCGAGGGGGGGGTCTGGCACTGAAGCTTTCTTT.